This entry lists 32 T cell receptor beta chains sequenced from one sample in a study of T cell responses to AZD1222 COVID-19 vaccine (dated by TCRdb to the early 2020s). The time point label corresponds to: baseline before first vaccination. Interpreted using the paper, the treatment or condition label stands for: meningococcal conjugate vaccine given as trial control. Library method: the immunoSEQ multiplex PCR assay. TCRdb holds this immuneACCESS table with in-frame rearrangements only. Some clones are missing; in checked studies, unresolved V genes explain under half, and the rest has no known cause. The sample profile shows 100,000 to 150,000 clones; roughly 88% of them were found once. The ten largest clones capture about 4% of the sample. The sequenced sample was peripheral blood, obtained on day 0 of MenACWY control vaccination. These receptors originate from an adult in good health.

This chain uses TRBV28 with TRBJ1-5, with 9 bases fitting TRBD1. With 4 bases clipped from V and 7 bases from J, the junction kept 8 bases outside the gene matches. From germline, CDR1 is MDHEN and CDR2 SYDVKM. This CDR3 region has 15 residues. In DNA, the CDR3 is TGTGCCAGCAGTTCACAAACAGGGGGCGACCAGCCCCAGCATTTT. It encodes CASSSQTGGDQPQHF.

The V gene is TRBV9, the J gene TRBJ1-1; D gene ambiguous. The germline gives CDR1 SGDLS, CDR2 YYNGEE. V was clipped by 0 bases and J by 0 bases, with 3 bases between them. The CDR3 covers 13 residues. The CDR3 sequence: CASSVDLNTEAFF. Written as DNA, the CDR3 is TGTGCCAGCAGCGTAGACTTGAACACTGAAGCTTTCTTT.

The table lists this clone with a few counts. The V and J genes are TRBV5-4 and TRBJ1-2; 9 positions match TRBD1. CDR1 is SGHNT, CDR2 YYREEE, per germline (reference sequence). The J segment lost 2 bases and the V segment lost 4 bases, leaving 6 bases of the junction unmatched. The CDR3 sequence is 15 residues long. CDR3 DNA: TGTGCCAGCAGCGGGGGGACAGGGAAAAACTATGGCTACACCTTC. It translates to CASSGGTGKNYGYTF.

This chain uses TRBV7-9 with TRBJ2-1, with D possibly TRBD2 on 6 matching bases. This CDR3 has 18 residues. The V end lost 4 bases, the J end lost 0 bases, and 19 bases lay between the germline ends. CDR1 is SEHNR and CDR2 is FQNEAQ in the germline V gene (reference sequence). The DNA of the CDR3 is TGTGCCAGCAGCTCTTCTGATGTGACTAGGAGCTCCTACAATGAGCAGTTCTTC. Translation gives CASSSSDVTRSSYNEQFF.

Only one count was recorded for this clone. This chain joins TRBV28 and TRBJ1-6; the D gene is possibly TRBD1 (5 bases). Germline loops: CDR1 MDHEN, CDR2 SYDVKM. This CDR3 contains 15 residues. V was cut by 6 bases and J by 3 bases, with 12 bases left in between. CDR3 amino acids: CASSPQTDYNSPLHF. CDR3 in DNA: TGTGCCAGCAGCCCTCAGACAGACTATAATTCACCCCTCCACTTT.

CDR3 protein: CASSPEGGSYGYTF. CDR3 bases: TGTGCCAGCTCACCAGAAGGGGGGAGCTATGGCTACACCTTC. The chain carries TRBV18 and TRBJ1-2, with D possibly TRBD1 on 6 matching bases. The CDR3 runs to 14 residues. V lost 2 bases to trimming and J lost 4 bases, with 11 bases between them. Per germline, CDR1 KGHSH and CDR2 LQKENI.

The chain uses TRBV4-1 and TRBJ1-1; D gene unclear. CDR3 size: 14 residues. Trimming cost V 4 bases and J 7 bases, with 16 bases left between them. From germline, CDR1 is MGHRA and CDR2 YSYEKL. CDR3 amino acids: CASSRAGTSGEAFF. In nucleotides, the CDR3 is TGCGCCAGCAGCCGCGCGGGCACGTCTGGTGAAGCTTTCTTT.

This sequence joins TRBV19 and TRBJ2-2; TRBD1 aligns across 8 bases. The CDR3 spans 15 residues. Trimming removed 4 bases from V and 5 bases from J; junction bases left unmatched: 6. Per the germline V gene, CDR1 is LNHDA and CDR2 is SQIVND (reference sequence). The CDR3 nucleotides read TGTGCCAGTAGTACTAGCTACAGGGGGACCGGGGAGCTGTTTTTT. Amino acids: CASSTSYRGTGELFF.

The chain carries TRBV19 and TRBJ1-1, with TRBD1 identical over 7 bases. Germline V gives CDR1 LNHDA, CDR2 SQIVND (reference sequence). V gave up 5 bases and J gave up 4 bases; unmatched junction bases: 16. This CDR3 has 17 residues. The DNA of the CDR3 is TGTGCCAGTAGTCCCCAGGGGGGGTCGGGACGGGGCACTGAAGCTTTCTTT. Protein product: CASSPQGGSGRGTEAFF.

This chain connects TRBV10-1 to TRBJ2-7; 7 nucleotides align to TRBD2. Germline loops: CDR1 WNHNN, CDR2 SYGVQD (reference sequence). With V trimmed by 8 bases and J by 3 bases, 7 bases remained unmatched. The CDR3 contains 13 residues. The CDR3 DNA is TGCGCCAGCGGCCAAGCGGGGTTCTACGAGCAGTACTTC. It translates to CASGQAGFYEQYF.

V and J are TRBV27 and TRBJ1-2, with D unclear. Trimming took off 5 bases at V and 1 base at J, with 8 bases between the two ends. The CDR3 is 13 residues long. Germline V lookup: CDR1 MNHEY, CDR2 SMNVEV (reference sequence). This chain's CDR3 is CASSLTHNYGYTF. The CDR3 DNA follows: TGTGCCAGCAGTCTAACACATAACTATGGCTACACCTTC.

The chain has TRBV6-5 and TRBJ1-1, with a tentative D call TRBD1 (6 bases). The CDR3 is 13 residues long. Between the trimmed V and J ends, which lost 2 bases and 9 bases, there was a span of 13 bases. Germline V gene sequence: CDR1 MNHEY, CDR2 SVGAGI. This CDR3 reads CASSYNSGTKAFF. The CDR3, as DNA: TGTGCCAGCAGTTACAATTCCGGGACAAAAGCTTTCTTT.

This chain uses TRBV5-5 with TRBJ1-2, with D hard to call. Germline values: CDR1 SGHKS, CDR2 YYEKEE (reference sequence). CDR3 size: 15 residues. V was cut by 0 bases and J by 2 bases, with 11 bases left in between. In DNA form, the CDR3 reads TGTGCCAGCAGCTTGGCGGGGAACTTAAACTATGGCTACACCTTC. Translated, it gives CASSLAGNLNYGYTF.

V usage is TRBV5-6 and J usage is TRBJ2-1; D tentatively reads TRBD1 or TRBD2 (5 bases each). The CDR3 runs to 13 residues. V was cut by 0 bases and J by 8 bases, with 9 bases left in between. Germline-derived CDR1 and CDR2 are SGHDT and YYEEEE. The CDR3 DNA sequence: TGTGCCAGCAGCTTGGTAGGGACCCATGAGCAGTTCTTC. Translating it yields CASSLVGTHEQFF.

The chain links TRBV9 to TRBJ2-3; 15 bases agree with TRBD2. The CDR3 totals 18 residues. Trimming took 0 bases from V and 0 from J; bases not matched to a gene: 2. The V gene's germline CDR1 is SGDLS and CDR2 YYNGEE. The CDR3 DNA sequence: TGTGCCAGCAGCGTAGGGACTAGCGGGAGGGGTAGCACAGATACGCAGTATTTT. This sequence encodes CASSVGTSGRGSTDTQYF.

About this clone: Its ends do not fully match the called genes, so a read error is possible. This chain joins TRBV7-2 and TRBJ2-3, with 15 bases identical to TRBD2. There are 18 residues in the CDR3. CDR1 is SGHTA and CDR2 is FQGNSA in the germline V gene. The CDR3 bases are TGTGCCAGCAGCTCTTTCGGACTAGCGGGGGGGTTGACAGGTACGCAGTATTTT. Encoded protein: CASSSFGLAGGLTGTQYF.

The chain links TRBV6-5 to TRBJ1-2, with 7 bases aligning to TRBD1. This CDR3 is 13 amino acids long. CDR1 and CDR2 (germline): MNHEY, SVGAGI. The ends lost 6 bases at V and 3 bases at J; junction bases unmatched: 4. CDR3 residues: CASRGDRYYGYTF. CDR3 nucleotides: TGTGCCAGCAGGGGGGACAGATACTATGGCTACACCTTC.

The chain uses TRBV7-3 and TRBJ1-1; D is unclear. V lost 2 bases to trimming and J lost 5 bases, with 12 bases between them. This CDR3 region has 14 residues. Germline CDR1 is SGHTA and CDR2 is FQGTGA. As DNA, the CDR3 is TGTGCCAGCAGCTTAGGCCCACCGGGGACTGAAGCTTTCTTT. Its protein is CASSLGPPGTEAFF.

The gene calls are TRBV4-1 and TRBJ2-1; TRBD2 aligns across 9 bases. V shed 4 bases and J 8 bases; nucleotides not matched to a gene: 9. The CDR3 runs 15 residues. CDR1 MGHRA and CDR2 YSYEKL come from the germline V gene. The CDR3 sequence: CASSPDGLAIYEQFF. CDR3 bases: TGCGCCAGCAGCCCTGACGGACTAGCGATCTATGAGCAGTTCTTC.

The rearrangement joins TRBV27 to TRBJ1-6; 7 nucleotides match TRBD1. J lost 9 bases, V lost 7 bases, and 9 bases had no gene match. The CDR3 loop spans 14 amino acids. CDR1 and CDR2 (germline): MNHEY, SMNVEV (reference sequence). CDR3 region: CASTYRGDGSPLHF. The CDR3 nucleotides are TGTGCCAGCACCTACAGGGGTGACGGTTCACCCCTCCACTTT.

The CDR3 is CAWSVQATSGPRRYEQYF. DNA for the CDR3: TGTGCCTGGAGTGTTCAGGCGACTTCTGGCCCGCGCCGCTACGAGCAGTACTTC. V usage is TRBV30 and J usage is TRBJ2-7; D remains unclear. The germline V gene encodes CDR1 GTSNPN and CDR2 SVGIG (reference sequence). Trimming took off 0 bases at V and 3 bases at J, with 24 bases between the two ends. This CDR3 is 18 amino acids long.

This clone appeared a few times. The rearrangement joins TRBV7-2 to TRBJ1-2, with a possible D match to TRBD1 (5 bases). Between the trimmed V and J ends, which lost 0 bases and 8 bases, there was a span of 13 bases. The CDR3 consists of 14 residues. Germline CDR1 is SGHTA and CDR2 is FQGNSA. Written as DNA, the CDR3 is TGTGCCAGCAGCTTAGCGGGACTTGGAGAGGGCTACACCTTC. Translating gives CASSLAGLGEGYTF.

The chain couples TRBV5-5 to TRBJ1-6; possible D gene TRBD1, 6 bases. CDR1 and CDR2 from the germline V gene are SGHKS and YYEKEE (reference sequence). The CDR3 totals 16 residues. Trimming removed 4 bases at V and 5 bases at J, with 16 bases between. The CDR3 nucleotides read TGTGCCAGCAGCCTGCCTGATTGGGGGCATAATTCACCCCTCCACTTT. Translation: CASSLPDWGHNSPLHF.

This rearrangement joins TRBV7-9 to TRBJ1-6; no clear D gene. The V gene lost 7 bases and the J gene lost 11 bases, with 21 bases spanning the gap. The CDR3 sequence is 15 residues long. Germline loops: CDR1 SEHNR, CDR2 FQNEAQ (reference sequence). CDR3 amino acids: CASNNPVSEPAPLHF. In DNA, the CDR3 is TGTGCCAGCAACAATCCCGTGTCAGAGCCGGCACCCCTCCACTTT.

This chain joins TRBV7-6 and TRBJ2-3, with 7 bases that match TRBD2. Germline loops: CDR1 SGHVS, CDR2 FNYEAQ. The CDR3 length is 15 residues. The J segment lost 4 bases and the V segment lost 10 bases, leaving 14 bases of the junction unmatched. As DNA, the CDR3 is TGTGCCACCCGCCCGGGAGGAGGATATGCAGATACGCAGTATTTT. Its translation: CATRPGGGYADTQYF.

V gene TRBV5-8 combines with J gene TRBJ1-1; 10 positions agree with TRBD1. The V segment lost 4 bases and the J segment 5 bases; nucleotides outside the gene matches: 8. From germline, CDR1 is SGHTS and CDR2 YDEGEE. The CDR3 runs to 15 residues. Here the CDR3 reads CASSRKGQGKTEAFF. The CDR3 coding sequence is TGTGCCAGCAGCCGCAAGGGACAGGGGAAGACTGAAGCTTTCTTT.

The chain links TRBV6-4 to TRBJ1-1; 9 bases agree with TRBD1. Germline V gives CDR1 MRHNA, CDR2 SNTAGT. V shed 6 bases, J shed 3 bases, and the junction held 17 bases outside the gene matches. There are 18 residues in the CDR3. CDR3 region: CASRTPRTGEVEHTEAFF. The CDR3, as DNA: TGTGCCAGCAGAACACCCCGGACAGGGGAGGTCGAACACACTGAAGCTTTCTTT.

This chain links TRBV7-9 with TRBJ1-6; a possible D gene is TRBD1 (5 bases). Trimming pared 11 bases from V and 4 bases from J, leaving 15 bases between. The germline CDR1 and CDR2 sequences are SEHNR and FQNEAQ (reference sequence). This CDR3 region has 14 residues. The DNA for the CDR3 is TGTGCCTCACGGGGGGACGCATATAATTCACCCCTCCACTTT. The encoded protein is CASRGDAYNSPLHF.

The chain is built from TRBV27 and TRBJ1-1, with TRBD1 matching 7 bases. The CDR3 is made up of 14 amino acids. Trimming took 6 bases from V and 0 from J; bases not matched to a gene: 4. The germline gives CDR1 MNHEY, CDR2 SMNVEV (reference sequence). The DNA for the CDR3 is TGTGCCAGCAGACGGACAGGCCTGAACACTGAAGCTTTCTTT. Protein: CASRRTGLNTEAFF.

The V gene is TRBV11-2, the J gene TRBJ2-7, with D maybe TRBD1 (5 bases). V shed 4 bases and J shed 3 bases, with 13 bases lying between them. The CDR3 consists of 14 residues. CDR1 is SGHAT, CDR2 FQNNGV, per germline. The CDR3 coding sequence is TGTGCCAGCAGCTCGCAGGGTGGTGGCTACGAGCAGTACGTC. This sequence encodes CASSSQGGGYEQYV.

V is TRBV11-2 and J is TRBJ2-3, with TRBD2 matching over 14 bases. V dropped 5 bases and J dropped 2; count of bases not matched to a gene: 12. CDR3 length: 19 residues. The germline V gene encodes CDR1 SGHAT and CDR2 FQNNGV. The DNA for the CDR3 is TGTGCCAGCAGCACTGGGGGGACTAGCGGGAGTGTTGTCACAGATACGCAGTATTTT. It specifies CASSTGGTSGSVVTDTQYF.

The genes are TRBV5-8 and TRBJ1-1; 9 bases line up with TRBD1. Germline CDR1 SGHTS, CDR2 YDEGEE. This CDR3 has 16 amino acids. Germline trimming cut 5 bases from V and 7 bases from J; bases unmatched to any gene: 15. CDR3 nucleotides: TGTGCCAGCAGTACCGGGACAGGGATAAATACTGATGAAGCTTTCTTT. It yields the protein CASSTGTGINTDEAFF.